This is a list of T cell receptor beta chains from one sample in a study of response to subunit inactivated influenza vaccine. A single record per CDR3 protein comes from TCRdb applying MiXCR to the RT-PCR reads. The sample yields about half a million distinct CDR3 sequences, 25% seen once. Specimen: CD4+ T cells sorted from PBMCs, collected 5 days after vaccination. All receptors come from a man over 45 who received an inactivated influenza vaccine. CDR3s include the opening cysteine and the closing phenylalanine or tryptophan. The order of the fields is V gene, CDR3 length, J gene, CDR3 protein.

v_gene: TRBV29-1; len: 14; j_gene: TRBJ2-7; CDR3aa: CSVAGTSGSYEQYF
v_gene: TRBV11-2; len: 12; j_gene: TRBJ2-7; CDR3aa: CASSLPRQEQYF
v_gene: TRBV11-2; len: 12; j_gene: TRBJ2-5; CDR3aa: CASSLAQGAQYF
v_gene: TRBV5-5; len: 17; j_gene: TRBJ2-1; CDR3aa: CASSLAISGGLWDEQFF
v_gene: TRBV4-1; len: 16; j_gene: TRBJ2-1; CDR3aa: CASSRPLGRDYNEQFF
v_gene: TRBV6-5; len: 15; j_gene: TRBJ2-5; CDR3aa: CASSYSRGGIETQYF
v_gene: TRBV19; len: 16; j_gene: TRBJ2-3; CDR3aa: CASSTRGTGSTDTQYF
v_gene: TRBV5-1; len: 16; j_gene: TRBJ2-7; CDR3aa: CASSLVLGKGYYEQYF
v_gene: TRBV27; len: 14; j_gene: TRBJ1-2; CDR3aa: CASRGLERNYGYTF
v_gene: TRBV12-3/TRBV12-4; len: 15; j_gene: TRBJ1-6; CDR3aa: CASTPQGGGRSPLHF
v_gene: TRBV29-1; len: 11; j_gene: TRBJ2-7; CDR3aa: CSVEEGYEQYF
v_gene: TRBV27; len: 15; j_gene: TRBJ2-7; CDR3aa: CASSFIRQGPYEQYF
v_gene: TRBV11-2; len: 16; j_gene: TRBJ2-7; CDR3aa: CASSSRRDYRIYEQYF
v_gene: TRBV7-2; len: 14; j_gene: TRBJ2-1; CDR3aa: CASSFGSGYNEQFF
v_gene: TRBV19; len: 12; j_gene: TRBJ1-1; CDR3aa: CASKEARTEAFF
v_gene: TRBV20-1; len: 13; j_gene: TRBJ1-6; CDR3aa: CSARGEPNSPLHF
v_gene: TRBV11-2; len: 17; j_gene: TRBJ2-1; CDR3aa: CASSPKISSGGANEQFF
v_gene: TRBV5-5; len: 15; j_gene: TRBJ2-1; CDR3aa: CASTQPGGSYNEQFF
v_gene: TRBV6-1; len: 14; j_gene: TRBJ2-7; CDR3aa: CASKGTSSSYEQYF
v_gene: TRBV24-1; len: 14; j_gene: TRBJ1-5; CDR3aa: CATQNVGSNQPQHF
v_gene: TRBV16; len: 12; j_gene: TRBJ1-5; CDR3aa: CASSHPNQPQHF
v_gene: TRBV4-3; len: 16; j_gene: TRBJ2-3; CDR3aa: CASSQELAGLTDTQYF
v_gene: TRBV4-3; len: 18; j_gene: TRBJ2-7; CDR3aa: CASSQKIPAGQSGYEQYF